This TCR beta chain emerged from a study of T cell responses to AZD1222 COVID-19 vaccine. Background on the study: Analysis merged second doses at about 4 or about 12 weeks.

The data were produced by immunoSEQ multiplex PCR, yet TCRdb's version contains in-frame clones alone and is incomplete. This table has about 150,000 clones, roughly 88% appearing once. The CDR3 runs to 15 residues. Germline CDR1 LNHDA, CDR2 SQIVND (reference sequence). The ends were cut back, 5 bases at V and 2 bases at J, with 14 bases in the middle. On this clone: Its antigen remains unidentified.

Study observations and caveats: Seropositive at baseline were only six AZD1222 recipients. Repertoires were obtained solely post-peak T cell response. Donors were chiefly white British, with a greater number of females, and clonal diversity was perhaps underestimated.

The origin of this receptor is an adult in good health. The chain carries TRBV19 and TRBJ2-3; unclear D gene. The sequencing used peripheral blood, collected on day 0 of AZD1222 vaccination. For the CDR3, the DNA is TGTGCCAGTAGTGGGAACAGCTTATACACAGATACGCAGTATTTT. Its protein product is CASSGNSLYTDTQYF.